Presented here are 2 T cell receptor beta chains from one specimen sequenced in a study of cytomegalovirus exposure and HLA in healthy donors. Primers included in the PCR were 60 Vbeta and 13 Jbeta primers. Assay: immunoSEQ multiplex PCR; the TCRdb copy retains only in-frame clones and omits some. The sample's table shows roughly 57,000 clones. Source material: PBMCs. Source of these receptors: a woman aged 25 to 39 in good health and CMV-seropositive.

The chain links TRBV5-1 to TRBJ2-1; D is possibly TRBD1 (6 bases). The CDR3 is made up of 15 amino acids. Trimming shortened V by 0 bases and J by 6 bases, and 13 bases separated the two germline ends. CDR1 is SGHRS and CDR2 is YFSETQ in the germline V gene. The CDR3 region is CASSLGFTGLNEQFF. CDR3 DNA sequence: TGCGCCAGCAGCTTGGGCTTTACAGGGCTCAATGAGCAGTTCTTC.

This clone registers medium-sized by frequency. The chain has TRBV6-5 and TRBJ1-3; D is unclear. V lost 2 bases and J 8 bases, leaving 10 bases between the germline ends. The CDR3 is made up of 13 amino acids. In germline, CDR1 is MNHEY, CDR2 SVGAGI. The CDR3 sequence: CASSYAQEDTIYF. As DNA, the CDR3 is TGTGCCAGCAGTTACGCGCAGGAGGACACCATATATTTT.